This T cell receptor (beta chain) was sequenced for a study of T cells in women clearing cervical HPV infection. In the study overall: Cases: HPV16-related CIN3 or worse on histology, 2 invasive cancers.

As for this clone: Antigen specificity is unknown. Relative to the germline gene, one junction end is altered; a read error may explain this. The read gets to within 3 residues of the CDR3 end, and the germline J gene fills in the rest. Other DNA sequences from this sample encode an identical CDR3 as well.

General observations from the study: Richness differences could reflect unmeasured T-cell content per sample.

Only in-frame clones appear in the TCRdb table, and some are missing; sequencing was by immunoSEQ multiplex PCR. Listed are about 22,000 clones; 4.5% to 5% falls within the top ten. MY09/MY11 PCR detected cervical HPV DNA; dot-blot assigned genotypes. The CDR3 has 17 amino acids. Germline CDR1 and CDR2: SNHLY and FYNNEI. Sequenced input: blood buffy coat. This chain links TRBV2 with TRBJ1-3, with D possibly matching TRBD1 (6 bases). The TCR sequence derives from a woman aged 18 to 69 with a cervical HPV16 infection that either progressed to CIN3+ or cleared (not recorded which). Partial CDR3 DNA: TGTGCCAGCAGTGAGCGCTACAGGGTAATCCCTGGAAACACG. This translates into CASSERYRVIPGNT. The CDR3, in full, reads CASSERYRVIPGNTIYF.